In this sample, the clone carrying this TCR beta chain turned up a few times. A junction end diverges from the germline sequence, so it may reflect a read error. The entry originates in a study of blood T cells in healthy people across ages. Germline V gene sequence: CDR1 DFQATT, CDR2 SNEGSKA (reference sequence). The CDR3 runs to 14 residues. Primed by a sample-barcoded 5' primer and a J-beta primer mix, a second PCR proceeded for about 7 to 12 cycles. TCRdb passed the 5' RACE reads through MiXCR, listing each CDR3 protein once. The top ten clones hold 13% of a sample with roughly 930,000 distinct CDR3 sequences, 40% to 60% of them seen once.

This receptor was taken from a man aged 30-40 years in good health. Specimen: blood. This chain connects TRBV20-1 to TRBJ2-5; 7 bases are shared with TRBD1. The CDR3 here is CSARDRVVLETQYF. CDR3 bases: TGCAGTGCTCGAGACAGGGTAGTATTGGAGACCCAGTACTTC.